These T cell receptor beta chains were read from a single sample in a study of regulatory T cells in long-lasting Graves disease. TCRdb used MiXCR to reprocess the multiplex PCR reads, holding one entry per CDR3 protein. The data show some 320,000 distinct CDR3 sequences, 18% seen once. The starting material was peripheral blood mononuclear cells (PBMCs), obtained at new diagnosis, from a patient treated with antithyroid drugs. These receptors came from a female donor with Graves disease. Each CDR3 is given with its conserved first and last residue. A D gene is named only where the DNA matches it firmly. Not all rows give a size; the values are once, few, many and, for expanded clones, a class.

>-|TRBV12-3/TRBV12-4|TRBJ2-7|many
TGTGCCAGCAGTTCCCTTCCTCTCTCCTACGAGCAGTACTTC
CASSSLPLSYEQYF
>-|TRBV28|TRBJ2-7|-
TGTGCCAGCAGCCCCCTTGAGGTCTACGAGCAGTACTTC
CASSPLEVYEQYF
>TRBD2|TRBV7-2|TRBJ2-7|many
TGTGCCAGCAGCCATGGGACTAGCGGGAGTAAGTACTTC
CASSHGTSGSKYF
>TRBD2|TRBV11-3|TRBJ2-2|many
TGTGCCAGCGGAACTAGCGGTACGCTGTTTTTT
CASGTSGTLFF
>TRBD2|TRBV10-2|TRBJ2-2|-
TGCGCCAGCAGTTCCCCTAGCGGGAGGGCCACCGGGGAGCTGTTTTTT
CASSSPSGRATGELFF
>-|TRBV2|TRBJ2-7|-
TGTGCCAGCAGTGGGGGCCGTTACTACGAGCAGTACTTC
CASSGGRYYEQYF
>-|TRBV3-1|TRBJ2-2|many
TGTGCCAGCAGCCAAAGCAGTGGCACCGGGGAGCTGTTTTTT
CASSQSSGTGELFF
>-|TRBV5-1|TRBJ1-3|many
TGCGCCAGCAGCTTGGGTTCCTTACTCTCTGGAAACACCATATATTTT
CASSLGSLLSGNTIYF
>TRBD1|TRBV6-5|TRBJ1-4|many
TGTGCCAGCAGTTTGGGACAGGGGGTTGATAATGAAAAACTGTTTTTT
CASSLGQGVDNEKLFF
>TRBD2|TRBV5-1|TRBJ2-3|many
TGCGCCAGCAGCTTTACTAGCGGGAGGGGAGGAGATACGCAGTATTTT
CASSFTSGRGGDTQYF
>-|TRBV3-1|TRBJ1-6|-
TGTGCCAGCAGCCCGACCGTTAATTCACCCCTCCACTTT
CASSPTVNSPLHF
>TRBD2|TRBV7-9|TRBJ2-7|many
TGTGCCAGCAGCTTAGGCGGGGGGCTGGTCTACGAGCAGTACTTC
CASSLGGGLVYEQYF
>TRBD2|TRBV20-1|TRBJ2-5|many
TGCAGTGCTAAGACTACTAGCGGGAGGGCCACAGAGACCCAGTACTTC
CSAKTTSGRATETQYF
>-|TRBV9|TRBJ2-1|many
TGTGCCAGCAGCGTCCAGGGATACAATGAGCAGTTCTTC
CASSVQGYNEQFF
>TRBD2|TRBV12-3/TRBV12-4|TRBJ2-5|many
TGTGCCAGCAAGGAGACTAGCGTAGAGACCCAGTACTTC
CASKETSVETQYF